Sequencing of this TCR beta chain was carried out in a study of cytomegalovirus exposure and HLA in healthy donors. Study-wide context: Both the roughly 120 validation repertoires and the roughly 700 first-cohort repertoires used the same platform, as reported by a later analysis.

Regarding this clone: Its antigen is as yet unknown.

Study outcomes and limitations: The classifier reportedly diagnosed cytomegalovirus status with high sensitivity and specificity. It was confirmed in vitro that a few of the CMV-associated chains were specific for CMV antigens. Rare TCR sequences dominated, though some public TCRs recurred in many donors.

Sequencing used immunoSEQ multiplex PCR; TCRdb keeps in-frame clones, though not all of them. The table shows approximately 260,000 clones, with 65% to 90% occurring only once. With V trimmed by 3 bases and J by 0 bases, 4 bases remained unmatched. Germline V gene lookup returns CDR1 SEHNR and CDR2 FQNEAQ (reference sequence). The CDR3 runs 16 residues. The chain uses TRBV7-9 and TRBJ2-3, with 9 bases aligning to TRBD2. The TCR was taken from a woman younger than 35 in good health and CMV-seronegative. The sequenced sample was PBMCs. The CDR3 loop reads CASSLRLAASTDTQYF. The CDR3 DNA reads as TGTGCCAGCAGCTTGAGACTAGCGGCTAGCACAGATACGCAGTATTTT.